These T cell receptor beta chains were read from a single sample in a study of blood T cell repertoires in COVID-19. The repertoire was sequenced with immunoSEQ multiplex PCR; TCRdb's copy has only in-frame clones and lacks some. This table holds roughly 100,000 clones, 89% found once. The specimen sequenced was peripheral blood. All receptors derive from a woman older than 75 with active COVID-19. Each CDR3 is given with its conserved first and last residue. D genes are given only for firm matches. Clone size is shown for a subset of rows, as once, few, many or a class of expanded clone.

v_gene	j_gene	abundance	d_gene	CDR3nt	CDR3aa
TRBV28	TRBJ2-7	-	TRBD1	TGTGCCAGCTGCTCCCCGGGACAGGGTTACGAGCAGTACTTC	CASCSPGQGYEQYF
TRBV7-9	TRBJ1-3	-	-	TGTGCCAGCAGCTTATCCCTAGCAGGAAACACCATATATTTT	CASSLSLAGNTIYF
TRBV12-3/TRBV12-4	TRBJ2-5	-	-	TGTGCCAGCAGCTCGGGGAGGGGGGAGACCCAGTACTTC	CASSSGRGETQYF
TRBV5-6	TRBJ2-7	-	-	TGTGCCAGCAGCTGGGGCCCGCAGCAGCAGTACTTC	CASSWGPQQQYF
TRBV6-2/TRBV6-3	TRBJ2-1	-	TRBD2	TGTGCCAGCAGTTCCGCGGGAGATGCCTACAATGAGCAGTTCTTC	CASSSAGDAYNEQFF
TRBV6-2/TRBV6-3	TRBJ1-5	-	-	TGTGCCAGCAGTTACGCTAGGGGTGGGGGCAATCAGCCCCAGCATTTT	CASSYARGGGNQPQHF
TRBV6-2/TRBV6-3	TRBJ2-7	-	TRBD2	TGTGCCAGCAGTTATGGAAGCGGGAGGGCCTACGAGCAGTACTTC	CASSYGSGRAYEQYF
TRBV7-2	TRBJ1-1	-	TRBD1	TGTGCCAGCAGCTTATGGAGGACAGGGTTTATGGCGGAAGCTTTCTTT	CASSLWRTGFMAEAFF
TRBV6-5	TRBJ2-1	few	TRBD2	TGTGCCAGCAGTTACACGGGACTAGCGGGAGGCAATGAGCAGTTCTTC	CASSYTGLAGGNEQFF
TRBV5-4	TRBJ2-7	-	TRBD1	TGTGCCAGCAGCTCGATGGACAGGGTCCCAATGGACGAGCAGTACTTC	CASSSMDRVPMDEQYF
TRBV19	TRBJ2-5	-	-	TGTGCCAGTAGCAACCAAGAGACCCAGTACTTC	CASSNQETQYF